The 19 T cell receptor beta chains below all came from one sample that was sequenced in a study of CD8 T cells in Susac syndrome (dated by TCRdb to about 2019). Receptor libraries were prepared by the immunoSEQ multiplex PCR assay. RNA was extracted using the RNeasy kit, and about 0.45 to 1 microgram was reverse transcribed with random hexamers. The raw public data were reprocessed by TCRdb itself: fastp quality trimming at Q25, MiXCR clonotype calling, in-frame beta chains only. All rows with the same CDR3 protein become a single entry with the most common DNA and genes. Present in this sample are roughly 150,000 distinct CDR3 sequences, 95% of which were seen just once. The top ten clones comprise around 0.08% of the sample. The specimen sequenced was CD4+ T cells from PBMCs. These receptors all come from a human donor with Susac syndrome.

The CDR3 loop is CASSVYRGSYEQYF. CDR3 sequence (DNA): TGTGCCAGCAGTGTTTACAGGGGGTCATACGAGCAGTACTTC. The genes are TRBV2 and TRBJ2-7, with 8 bases lining up with TRBD1. J was trimmed by 4 bases and V by 4 bases; bases with no gene match: 6. The V gene's germline CDR1 is SNHLY and CDR2 FYNNEI. The CDR3 has 14 amino acids.

The chain has TRBV7-6 and TRBJ2-6; 12 nucleotides align to TRBD2. With V trimmed by 5 bases and J by 0 bases, 8 bases remained unmatched. Germline assignment: CDR1 SGHVS and CDR2 FNYEAQ. The CDR3 contains 19 residues. CDR3 in amino acids: CASSQTSGSPTSGANVLTF. CDR3 in DNA: TGTGCCAGCAGCCAGACTAGCGGGAGCCCCACCTCTGGGGCCAACGTCCTGACTTTC.

The chain uses TRBV20-1 and TRBJ2-1; TRBD2 aligns across 7 bases. Germline CDR1 is DFQATT and CDR2 is SNEGSKA (reference sequence). The V segment lost 5 bases and the J segment 10 bases; nucleotides outside the gene matches: 20. The CDR3 consists of 16 residues. The DNA of the CDR3 is TGCAGTGCTGATGGGATGGGGAGGGCCCTGAGTAGGGAGCAGTTCTTC. Translating gives CSADGMGRALSREQFF.

The chain couples TRBV12-3 or TRBV12-4 to TRBJ1-5; the D is unclear. This CDR3 has 11 amino acids. V was trimmed by 5 bases and J by 11 bases, leaving 10 bases between them. CDR3 amino acids: CASSLSLAQHF. The CDR3 region has the DNA TGTGCCAGCAGTCTCAGTCTGGCCCAGCATTTT.

The J gene is TRBJ1-2, the V gene TRBV5-1; no definite D call. Trimming took 0 bases from V and 2 from J, leaving 8 bases between them. This CDR3 is built from 14 residues. The V gene's germline CDR1 is SGHRS and CDR2 YFSETQ. The CDR3 sequence is CASSLDVGNYGYTF. As DNA, the CDR3 is TGCGCCAGCAGCTTGGACGTTGGGAACTATGGCTACACCTTC.

V and J are TRBV23-1 and TRBJ1-2; 8 bases align to TRBD1. TRBV23-1 belongs to the ORF category, with a function that is uncertain. The CDR3 has 13 residues. The junction had 8 bases not matched to a gene; V was cut back by 6 bases and J by 8 bases. Here the CDR3 DNA reads TGCGCCAGCAGGTGGACAGGGCCCTCGGGCTACACCTTC. This encodes CASRWTGPSGYTF.

This rearrangement joins TRBV15 to TRBJ1-4; D ambiguous. CDR3 length: 19 amino acids. Trimming cost V 0 bases and J 1 base, with 18 bases left between them. Germline V gene sequence: CDR1 LNHNV, CDR2 YYDKDF (reference sequence). CDR3 amino acids: CATSRDRRVILKTNEKLFF. As DNA, the CDR3 is TGTGCCACCAGCAGAGATAGACGCGTCATCCTCAAAACTAATGAAAAACTGTTTTTT.

V gene TRBV5-1 combines with J gene TRBJ2-1; no clear D. The CDR3 length is 12 residues. Germline V gives CDR1 SGHRS, CDR2 YFSETQ. Trimming took 2 bases from V and 7 from J, leaving 7 bases between them. The chain's CDR3 is CASSFSRNEQFF. The CDR3 DNA sequence: TGCGCCAGCAGCTTTTCGAGAAATGAGCAGTTCTTC.

The rearrangement links TRBV12-3 or TRBV12-4 to TRBJ2-5; D is undetermined. Trimming shortened V by 3 bases and J by 5 bases, and 13 bases separated the two germline ends. The CDR3 is made up of 14 amino acids. CDR3 sequence (DNA): TGTGCCAGCAGTTTCGTGTCACGTCCGGAGACCCAGTACTTC. It is translated as CASSFVSRPETQYF.

Only one count was recorded for this clonotype. J is TRBJ2-7 and V is TRBV27, with 9 bases aligning to TRBD2. This CDR3 region has 19 residues. Germline V gene lookup returns CDR1 MNHEY and CDR2 SMNVEV (reference sequence). Losses at the gene ends were 3 bases for V and 3 bases for J; bases not matched to a gene: 18. The CDR3 DNA is TGTGCCAGCAGTTTTAGGGGCGCGTCGGCGGGAGGGCCCAGCTACGAGCAGTACTTC. As protein: CASSFRGASAGGPSYEQYF.

The V gene is TRBV25-1, the J gene TRBJ2-6, with a possible D match to TRBD2 (5 bases). The germline V gene has CDR1 MGHDK and CDR2 SYGVNS. The V and J ends lost 3 bases and 5 bases respectively, with 14 bases between them. The CDR3 length is 16 residues. The CDR3 reads CASSDTPGSRANVLTF. The CDR3 nucleotides read TGTGCCAGCAGTGACACTCCGGGATCCAGGGCCAACGTCCTGACTTTC.

The chain's CDR3 is CASSTGQINQPQHF. The CDR3 bases are TGTGCCAGTAGTACCGGACAGATCAATCAGCCCCAGCATTTT. The chain joins TRBV19 to TRBJ1-5, with D possibly being TRBD1 (6 bases). The CDR3 runs 14 residues. Germline V gives CDR1 LNHDA, CDR2 SQIVND (reference sequence). V lost 4 bases to trimming and J lost 3 bases, with 10 bases between them.

This clonotype came up once. An end of the junction differs from the germline gene, which may be a read error. The chain joins TRBV19 to TRBJ2-2; 7 bases fit TRBD1. CDR3 length: 15 amino acids. In germline, CDR1 is LNHDA, CDR2 SQIVND (reference sequence). The CDR3, as DNA: TGTGCCACCCTAAGGGAACAGGGGAACTCCGGGGAGCTGTTTTTT. Translating gives CATLREQGNSGELFF.

This clonotype was found once. The chain combines TRBV28 with TRBJ1-5; D unresolved. This CDR3 has 12 amino acids. Germline CDR1 and CDR2: MDHEN and SYDVKM. V lost 3 bases to trimming and J lost 5 bases, with 5 bases between them. The chain's CDR3 is CASSFVDQPQHF. Here the CDR3 DNA reads TGTGCCAGCAGTTTCGTAGATCAGCCCCAGCATTTT.

The rearrangement uses TRBV12-3 or TRBV12-4 and TRBJ2-3; no clear D gene. CDR3 length: 14 amino acids. The V and J ends lost 3 bases and 0 bases respectively, with 7 bases between them. This chain's CDR3 is CASSFRSSTDTQYF. The CDR3 region has the DNA TGTGCCAGCAGTTTTAGGTCTAGCACAGATACGCAGTATTTT.

The rearrangement joins TRBV28 to TRBJ2-7, with a possible D match to TRBD2 (5 bases). Germline V gene data show CDR1 as MDHEN and CDR2 as SYDVKM. The ends were cut back, 5 bases at V and 9 bases at J, with 14 bases in the middle. The CDR3 has 12 residues. The DNA of the CDR3 is TGTGCCAGCAGTGCCGATACTAGAGTGCAGTACTTC. Protein: CASSADTRVQYF.

This rearrangement joins TRBV13 to TRBJ2-5; TRBD2 is a possible D gene (6 bases). V lost 6 bases and J lost 3, with 14 bases in between. Germline V gene data show CDR1 as PRHDT and CDR2 as FYEKMQ (reference sequence). This CDR3 is built from 14 residues. The CDR3 loop is CASRPRGAKETQYF. The DNA of the CDR3 is TGTGCCAGCAGACCACGCGGGGCTAAAGAGACCCAGTACTTC.

In DNA form, the CDR3 reads TGTGCCAGCAGCGACACCAACTCCAGGGGATACGAGCAGTACTTC. Amino acids: CASSDTNSRGYEQYF. The chain is built from TRBV3-1 and TRBJ2-7; D might be TRBD1 (6 bases). Trimming cost V 5 bases and J 4 bases, with 18 bases left between them. Germline V gene data show CDR1 as LGHDT and CDR2 as YNNKEL (reference sequence). This CDR3 contains 15 residues.

This clonotype has a single count. CDR3 sequence reads: CATSAYGGVTDIQYF. As DNA, the CDR3 is TGTGCCACCAGCGCCTATGGGGGGGTAACAGACATTCAGTACTTC. The rearrangement links TRBV15 to TRBJ2-4; 7 bases line up with TRBD2. With V trimmed by 5 bases and J by 8 bases, 12 bases remained unmatched. This CDR3 is 15 amino acids long. Germline CDR1 reads LNHNV; CDR2 reads YYDKDF (reference sequence).